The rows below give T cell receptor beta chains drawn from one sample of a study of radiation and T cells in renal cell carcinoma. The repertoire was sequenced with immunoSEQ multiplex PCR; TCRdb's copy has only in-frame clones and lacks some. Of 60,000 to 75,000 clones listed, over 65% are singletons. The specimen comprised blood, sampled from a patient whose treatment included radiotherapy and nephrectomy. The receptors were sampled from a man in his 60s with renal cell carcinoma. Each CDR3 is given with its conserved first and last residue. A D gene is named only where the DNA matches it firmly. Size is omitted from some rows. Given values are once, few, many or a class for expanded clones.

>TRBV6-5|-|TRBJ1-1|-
CASRRGPEDTEAFF
TGTGCCAGCAGGCGGGGACCGGAGGACACTGAAGCTTTCTTT
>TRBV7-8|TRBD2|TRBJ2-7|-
CASRSGLAGEQYF
TGTGCCAGCCGTTCGGGACTAGCGGGCGAGCAGTACTTC
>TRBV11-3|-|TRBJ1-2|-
CASSLSFNGYTF
TGTGCCAGCAGCTTATCGTTTAACGGCTACACCTTC
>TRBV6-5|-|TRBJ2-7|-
CASSYLAGVDGQYF
TGTGCCAGCAGTTACTTAGCAGGGGTGGATGGGCAGTACTTC
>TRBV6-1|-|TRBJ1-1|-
CASSDRVESEAFF
TGTGCCAGCAGTGACCGCGTGGAGTCTGAAGCTTTCTTT
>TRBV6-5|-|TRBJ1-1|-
CASSFEPGMNTEAFF
TGTGCCAGCAGTTTTGAGCCAGGAATGAACACTGAAGCTTTCTTT
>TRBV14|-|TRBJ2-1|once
CASSQYTYSYNEQFF
TGTGCCAGCAGCCAGTACACCTATAGCTACAATGAGCAGTTCTTC
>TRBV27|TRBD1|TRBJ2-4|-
CASSSLQGVDIQYF
TGTGCCAGCAGTTCCCTTCAGGGGGTAGACATTCAGTACTTC
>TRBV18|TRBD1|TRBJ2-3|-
CASSPLVTGGRQDTQYF
TGTGCCAGCTCACCACTGGTGACAGGGGGCCGCCAGGATACGCAGTATTTT
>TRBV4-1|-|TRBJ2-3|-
CASSQGNTDTQYF
TGCGCCAGCAGCCAAGGGAACACAGATACGCAGTATTTT
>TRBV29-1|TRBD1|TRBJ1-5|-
CSVATGAGQPQHF
TGCAGCGTCGCCACAGGGGCTGGGCAGCCCCAGCATTTT
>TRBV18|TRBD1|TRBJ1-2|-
CASSHTGVGEGYTF
TGTGCCAGCTCACATACAGGGGTTGGAGAGGGCTACACCTTC
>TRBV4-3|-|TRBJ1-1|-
CASSPGKANTEAFF
TGCGCCAGCAGCCCCGGCAAAGCGAACACTGAAGCTTTCTTT
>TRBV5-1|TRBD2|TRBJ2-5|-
CASSLGDRLAGETQYF
TGCGCCAGCAGCTTGGGGGATAGACTAGCCGGTGAGACCCAGTACTTC
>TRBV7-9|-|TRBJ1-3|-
CASSRSWAGTHRNTIYF
TGTGCCAGCAGCCGATCTTGGGCGGGGACACATCGAAACACCATATATTTT
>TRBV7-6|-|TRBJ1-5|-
CASSLGGDQPQHF
TGTGCCAGCAGCTTGGGAGGGGATCAGCCCCAGCATTTT
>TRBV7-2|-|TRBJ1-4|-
CASSLAGQGFEKLFF
TGTGCCAGCAGCTTAGCTGGGCAGGGTTTTGAAAAACTGTTTTTT
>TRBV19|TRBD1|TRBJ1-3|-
CASSIDGQGASGNTIYF
TGTGCCAGTAGTATAGATGGCCAGGGGGCATCTGGAAACACCATATATTTT
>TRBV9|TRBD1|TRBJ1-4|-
CASGGTETGLDEKLFF
TGTGCCAGCGGCGGGACAGAAACTGGGCTGGATGAAAAACTGTTTTTT
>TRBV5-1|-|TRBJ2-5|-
CASSLEAETQYF
TGCGCCAGCAGCTTGGAGGCGGAGACCCAGTACTTC
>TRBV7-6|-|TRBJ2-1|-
CASSLEVEGVNEQFF
TGTGCCAGCAGCTTAGAAGTGGAGGGGGTTAATGAGCAGTTCTTC
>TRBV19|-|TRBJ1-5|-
CASSISRESFQPQHF
TGTGCCAGTAGTATCTCCAGGGAGAGCTTTCAGCCCCAGCATTTT
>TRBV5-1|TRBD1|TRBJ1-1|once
CASSLSPNPGQGSEAFF
TGCGCCAGCAGCTTGTCACCTAACCCGGGACAGGGTTCTGAAGCTTTCTTT
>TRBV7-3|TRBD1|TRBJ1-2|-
CASSLTGDRVYGYTF
TGTGCCAGCAGCTTAACGGGGGACAGGGTCTATGGCTACACCTTC
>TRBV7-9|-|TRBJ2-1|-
CASNWGTLGFF
TGTGCCAGCAACTGGGGGACTTTGGGGTTCTTC